These 10 T cell receptor beta chains originate from one sample sequenced in a study of post-analysis software for immune sequencing data. Libraries were made from TCR beta cDNA, and they carried unique molecular identifiers. TCRdb re-called the PCR reads through MiXCR, storing one row per CDR3 protein. Here the sample spans roughly 730,000 distinct CDR3 sequences, roughly 29% being singletons. Study-wide results and limits: The study found TRBV5-6, TRBV5-1 and TRBV20-1 among five TRBV segments more frequent in patients than controls.

Their specific antigens are unknown. Sequencing used blood. The source of these receptors is a girl aged 10-17 years with multiple sclerosis.

In this sample, this clonotype turned up a few times. The rearrangement links TRBV5-1 to TRBJ2-5, with 7 bases fitting TRBD1. Trimming removed 0 bases from V and 3 bases from J; junction bases left unmatched: 5. The CDR3 covers 15 residues. The germline CDR1 and CDR2 sequences are SGHRS and YFSETQ. CDR3 in amino acids: CASSLEGTEKETQYF. Written as DNA, the CDR3 is TGCGCCAGCAGCTTGGAGGGGACAGAAAAAGAGACCCAGTACTTC.

The chain recombines TRBV18 with TRBJ2-4; TRBD1 matches at 7 bases. The J call may not be correct, given that the DNA end is closer to TRBJ2-7. Germline V gene lookup returns CDR1 KGHSH and CDR2 LQKENI. The CDR3 runs to 14 residues. The CDR3 DNA follows: TGTGCCAGCTCCCCAATACAGGGGAGCTACGAGCAGTACTTC. Translating gives CASSPIQGSYEQYF.

In its sample, this clonotype was seen a few times. This rearrangement joins TRBV29-1 to TRBJ1-2, with 9 bases fitting TRBD1. Germline V gives CDR1 SQVTM, CDR2 ANQGSEA. V trimming: 7 bases; J trimming: 4 bases; junction bases outside the gene matches: 7. The CDR3 has 13 residues. The CDR3 sequence is CSAGTGLTYGYTF. As DNA, the CDR3 is TGCAGCGCGGGGACAGGGCTTACCTATGGCTACACCTTC. Variable domain in full (rest from reference TRBV29-1 and TRBJ1-2): SAVISQKPSRDICQRGTSLTIQCQVDSQVTMMFWYRQQPGQSLTLIATANQGSEATYESGFVIDKFPISRPNLTFSTLTVSNMSPEDSSIYLCSAGTGLTYGYTFGSGTRLTVV.

This clonotype showed up many times. The chain links TRBV28 to TRBJ2-7; possibly TRBD2 for D (5 bases). Trimming removed 5 bases from V and 7 bases from J, with 24 bases in between. This CDR3 is 16 amino acids long. From germline, CDR1 is MDHEN and CDR2 SYDVKM. The CDR3 loop is CASSPELVLVRKEQYF. DNA of the CDR3: TGTGCCAGCAGTCCGGAACTAGTTTTAGTCCGTAAGGAGCAGTACTTC.

The table lists this clonotype with a few counts. The rearrangement links TRBV6-4 to TRBJ2-3, with a tentative D call TRBD1 (5 bases). The germline V and J ends were trimmed by 6 bases and 0 bases, with 10 bases remaining between them. The CDR3 sequence is 14 residues long. CDR1 is MRHNA and CDR2 is SNTAGT in the germline V gene. CDR3 nucleotide sequence: TGTGCCAGCAGAGCCAGGACAAGCACAGATACGCAGTATTTT. Its translation is CASRARTSTDTQYF.

This clonotype was picked up a small number of times. This sequence joins TRBV11-2 and TRBJ2-1, with 8 nucleotides matching TRBD1. This CDR3 contains 19 residues. Germline-derived CDR1 and CDR2 are SGHAT and FQNNGV. J lost 0 bases, V lost 4 bases, and 14 bases had no gene match. As DNA, the CDR3 is TGTGCCAGCAGCTCACCGACAGGGGCCTCATTGAGCTCCTACAATGAGCAGTTCTTC. Protein sequence: CASSSPTGASLSSYNEQFF.

This clonotype was detected once. The chain combines TRBV11-2 with TRBJ2-1; D is uncertain. Trimming left V 1 base short and J 12 bases short, with 10 bases between. Germline loops: CDR1 SGHAT, CDR2 FQNNGV. The CDR3 runs 12 residues. CDR3 bases: TGTGCCAGCAGCTTAGCCCCCCCCGGGCAGTTCTTC. It encodes CASSLAPPGQFF.

This chain connects TRBV20-1 to TRBJ2-5; the match to TRBD2 covers 7 bases. The V segment lost 2 bases and the J segment 2 bases; nucleotides outside the gene matches: 8. Germline CDR1 and CDR2: DFQATT and SNEGSKA (reference sequence). The CDR3 is 15 amino acids. In DNA form, the CDR3 reads TGCAGTGCTAGAATCCCGCTAGCGGTGCAAGAGACCCAGTACTTC. The encoded protein is CSARIPLAVQETQYF.

CDR3 region: CATSVGGAYEQYF. The CDR3, as DNA: TGTGCCACCAGCGTGGGGGGGGCCTACGAGCAGTACTTC. The chain links TRBV6-5 to TRBJ2-7; 7 bases agree with TRBD2. Germline CDR1 is MNHEY and CDR2 is SVGAGI. This CDR3 comprises 13 residues. Trimming took 10 bases from V and 2 from J; bases not matched to a gene: 8.

V and J are TRBV29-1 and TRBJ2-3, with 14 bases fitting TRBD2. V lost 7 bases, J lost 2 bases, and 11 bases stayed unmatched. Germline values: CDR1 SQVTM, CDR2 ANQGSEA. The CDR3 runs 17 residues. The CDR3 sequence: CSGTSGRIGPSTDTQYF. CDR3 coding DNA: TGCAGCGGGACTAGCGGGAGGATCGGGCCGTCCACAGATACGCAGTATTTT.